These 19 T cell receptor beta chains share one sample of origin, sequenced in a study of cytomegalovirus exposure and HLA in healthy donors. The PCR used 60 Vbeta and 13 Jbeta primers. Assay: immunoSEQ multiplex PCR; the TCRdb copy retains only in-frame clones and omits some. The profile shows around 180,000 clones, 75% to 85% of them singletons. The specimen sequenced was PBMCs. The receptor set was obtained from a woman in her forties or fifties in good health and CMV-seronegative.

The chain combines TRBV4-1 with TRBJ1-6; D remains ambiguous. Per the germline V gene, CDR1 is MGHRA and CDR2 is YSYEKL. The ends were cut back, 8 bases at V and 3 bases at J, with 26 bases in the middle. The CDR3 loop spans 19 amino acids. CDR3 loop: CASYPSSGREDFYNSPLHF. In nucleotides, the CDR3 is TGCGCCAGCTACCCCAGCAGTGGGAGGGAAGATTTCTATAATTCACCCCTCCACTTT.

The table lists this clone with a few counts. The chain employs TRBV25-1 and TRBJ1-2; 7 bases map to TRBD1. The V segment lost 2 bases and the J segment 8 bases; nucleotides outside the gene matches: 8. The CDR3 spans 14 residues. The V gene's germline CDR1 is MGHDK and CDR2 SYGVNS. The CDR3 DNA is TGTGCCAGCAGTGAAAGACAGGGACTCTGGGGCTACACCTTC. Protein: CASSERQGLWGYTF.

The chain couples TRBV19 to TRBJ2-2; tentative D call: TRBD2 (6 bases). The CDR3 consists of 15 residues. Trimming removed 3 bases at V and 1 base at J, with 9 bases between. The germline gives CDR1 LNHDA, CDR2 SQIVND (reference sequence). This chain's CDR3 is CASSIGSWNTGELFF. DNA for the CDR3: TGTGCCAGTAGTATCGGGAGTTGGAACACCGGGGAGCTGTTTTTT.

The table lists this clone with a few counts. The CDR3 bases are TGTGCCAGCAGCTTGAGCCTGCGCTTAGATCGGGAGACCCAGTACTTC. As protein: CASSLSLRLDRETQYF. The V and J genes are TRBV5-6 and TRBJ2-5; no firm D call. Germline V CDR1 and CDR2: SGHDT, YYEEEE. This CDR3 contains 16 residues. Deletions cut 1 base from V and 5 bases from J, with 18 bases between.

The V gene is TRBV4-1, the J gene TRBJ2-3; D not certain. V was trimmed by 0 bases and J by 6 bases, leaving 7 bases between them. The germline gives CDR1 MGHRA, CDR2 YSYEKL. The CDR3 is 13 amino acids. CDR3 in DNA: TGCGCCAGCAGCCAAGAATCAGTGGATACGCAGTATTTT. Amino acid sequence: CASSQESVDTQYF.

The chain couples TRBV5-4 to TRBJ2-6, with TRBD1 matching over 7 bases. Per the germline V gene, CDR1 is SGHNT and CDR2 is YYREEE (reference sequence). V was pared by 4 bases and J by 0 bases, with 1 base of the junction left unmatched. The CDR3 has 15 residues. CDR3 amino acids: CASSRDSSGANVLTF. In DNA form, the CDR3 reads TGTGCCAGCAGCCGGGACAGCTCTGGGGCCAACGTCCTGACTTTC.

The chain couples TRBV2 to TRBJ2-3, with D perhaps TRBD1 (5 bases). CDR3 length: 14 amino acids. Germline V gene data show CDR1 as SNHLY and CDR2 as FYNNEI. V shed 7 bases and J shed 4 bases, with 15 bases lying between them. In nucleotides, the CDR3 is TGTGCCAGCATCGACAGCCTTACCCCAGATACGCAGTATTTT. Its protein product is CASIDSLTPDTQYF. Combining the CDR3 with reference TRBV2 and TRBJ2-3 gives the whole variable domain EPEVTQTPSHQVTQMGQEVILRCVPISNHLYFYWYRQILGQKVEFLVSFYNNEISEKSEIFDDQFSVERPDGSNFTLKIRSTKLEDSAMYFCASIDSLTPDTQYFGPGTRLTVL.

The count of this clone is one. The gene calls are TRBV7-3 and TRBJ2-1; 10 positions agree with TRBD2. From germline, CDR1 is SGHTA and CDR2 FQGTGA. Losses at the gene ends were 2 bases for V and 7 bases for J; bases not matched to a gene: 23. The CDR3 spans 21 residues. CDR3 sequence reads: CASSLGGSGTSGIGIINEQFF. The CDR3 DNA is TGTGCCAGCAGCTTAGGGGGTAGTGGAACTAGCGGGATTGGTATCATAAATGAGCAGTTCTTC. Full variable domain (rest looked up from reference TRBV7-3 and TRBJ2-1): GAGVSQTPSNKVTEKGKYVELRCDPISGHTALYWYRQSLGQGPEFLIYFQGTGAADDSGLPNDRFFAVRPEGSVSTLKIQRTERGDSAVYLCASSLGGSGTSGIGIINEQFFGPGTRLTVL.

The gene calls are TRBV7-2 and TRBJ1-5; the D is unclear. V was cut by 4 bases and J by 1 base, with 8 bases left in between. This CDR3 is 14 amino acids long. Germline loops: CDR1 SGHTA, CDR2 FQGNSA. CDR3 coding DNA: TGTGCCAGCAGCTCTCCGGGGAGCAATCAGCCCCAGCATTTT. It encodes CASSSPGSNQPQHF.

This clone was recorded only once. This chain connects TRBV19 to TRBJ1-5, with D possibly TRBD1 on 5 matching bases. There are 19 residues in the CDR3. Germline assignment: CDR1 LNHDA and CDR2 SQIVND (reference sequence). Trimming took 3 bases from V and 0 from J, leaving 21 bases between them. CDR3 DNA sequence: TGTGCCAGTAGTATTGGTAAAGGACAAGCTACTTATAGCAATCAGCCCCAGCATTTT. This gives the protein CASSIGKGQATYSNQPQHF.

This CDR3 is CASSLIGTGGAGEAFF. CDR3 DNA sequence: TGTGCCAGCAGCTTAATTGGGACAGGGGGCGCGGGTGAAGCTTTCTTT. The chain couples TRBV11-2 to TRBJ1-1, with TRBD1 identical over 12 bases. Germline trimming cut 2 bases from V and 7 bases from J; bases unmatched to any gene: 8. Germline CDR1 is SGHAT and CDR2 is FQNNGV. The CDR3 is 16 residues long.

This clone showed up just a few times. The chain uses TRBV4-3 and TRBJ1-1; 7 nucleotides match TRBD1. This CDR3 region has 14 residues. In germline, CDR1 is LGHNA, CDR2 YSLEER. The J segment lost 3 bases and the V segment lost 3 bases, leaving 4 bases of the junction unmatched. CDR3 bases: TGCGCCAGCAGCCACGAAACAGGGGACACTGAAGCTTTCTTT. Amino acids: CASSHETGDTEAFF.

This rearrangement joins TRBV5-1 to TRBJ2-5, with D perhaps TRBD2 (7 bases). The V and J ends lost 1 base and 11 bases respectively, with 15 bases between them. This CDR3 is 13 amino acids long. CDR1 SGHRS and CDR2 YFSETQ come from the germline V gene. This CDR3 is CASSLWGAGEQYF. The CDR3 DNA is TGCGCCAGCAGCTTGTGGGGGGCGGGAGAGCAGTACTTC. The whole variable domain, remainder taken from reference TRBV5-1 and TRBJ2-5, is KAGVTQTPRYLIKTRGQQVTLSCSPISGHRSVSWYQQTPGQGLQFLFEYFSETQRNKGNFPGRFSGRQFSNSRSEMNVSTLELGDSALYLCASSLWGAGEQYFGPGTRLLVL.

J is TRBJ1-2 and V is TRBV29-1; D ambiguous. V lost 0 bases and J lost 0, with 11 bases in between. The CDR3 has 15 amino acids. In germline, CDR1 is SQVTM, CDR2 ANQGSEA. This chain's CDR3 is CSVEERAEANYGYTF. CDR3 DNA sequence: TGCAGCGTTGAAGAGAGGGCAGAAGCTAACTATGGCTACACCTTC.

The genes are TRBV27 and TRBJ1-2, with TRBD1 as a possible D gene (6 bases). This CDR3 region has 13 residues. Germline V gene data show CDR1 as MNHEY and CDR2 as SMNVEV (reference sequence). V was trimmed by 5 bases and J by 7 bases, leaving 14 bases between them. Written as DNA, the CDR3 is TGTGCCAGCAGTAGGCACAGGGAAGGTGGCTACACCTTC. Amino acids: CASSRHREGGYTF.

The V and J genes are TRBV7-9 and TRBJ2-1; 8 bases map to TRBD2. V shed 3 bases and J 6 bases; nucleotides not matched to a gene: 4. Germline V CDR1 and CDR2: SEHNR, FQNEAQ (reference sequence). The CDR3 runs 14 residues. CDR3 region: CASSFGLARNEQFF. The CDR3 DNA follows: TGTGCCAGCAGCTTTGGACTAGCCCGCAATGAGCAGTTCTTC.

Concerning this clone itself: The sample carries other DNA sequences with the same CDR3. This chain connects TRBV7-2 to TRBJ2-5, with 15 bases matching TRBD2. This CDR3 spans 16 amino acids. Germline lookup yields CDR1 SGHTA and CDR2 FQGNSA. With 4 bases clipped from V and 5 bases from J, the junction kept 5 bases outside the gene matches. The CDR3: CASSSGLAGGQETQYF. Here the CDR3 DNA reads TGTGCCAGCAGCTCTGGACTAGCGGGGGGGCAGGAGACCCAGTACTTC.

In this sample, this clone turned up once. V and J are TRBV19 and TRBJ1-2; D is undetermined. The CDR3 spans 12 residues. Trimming shortened V by 7 bases and J by 5 bases, and 11 bases separated the two germline ends. CDR1 and CDR2 from the germline V gene are LNHDA and SQIVND (reference sequence). The CDR3 nucleotides are TGTGCCAGTATCGATCGGGGATATGGCTACACCTTC. This sequence encodes CASIDRGYGYTF. The full variable domain, with the rest looked up from reference TRBV19 and TRBJ1-2, is DGGITQSPKYLFRKEGQNVTLSCEQNLNHDAMYWYRQDPGQGLRLIYYSQIVNDFQKGDIAEGYSVSREKKESFPLTVTSAQKNPTAFYLCASIDRGYGYTFGSGTRLTVV.

The chain employs TRBV5-1 and TRBJ2-1; TRBD2 matches at 9 bases. Trimming at V came to 0 bases and at J to 6 bases, leaving 4 bases not matched to a gene. CDR1 is SGHRS and CDR2 is YFSETQ in the germline V gene. CDR3 size: 15 residues. The CDR3 region has the DNA TGCGCCAGCAGCTTGGGAGCTAGCGGGGTCAATGAGCAGTTCTTC. Protein product: CASSLGASGVNEQFF. The full variable domain, with the rest looked up from reference TRBV5-1 and TRBJ2-1, is KAGVTQTPRYLIKTRGQQVTLSCSPISGHRSVSWYQQTPGQGLQFLFEYFSETQRNKGNFPGRFSGRQFSNSRSEMNVSTLELGDSALYLCASSLGASGVNEQFFGPGTRLTVL.